Listed here is a single T cell receptor (beta chain). This record comes from a study of blood T cell repertoires in COVID-19. As for the study in general: From T cells, B-cell-depleted T cells, or PBMCs came the material, which was cDNA or gDNA.

Source study methods: Reference gene primer amplification yielded estimated nucleated cell counts. Profiling relied on immunoSEQ multiplex PCR, and the TCRdb table lists in-frame clones only, not all of them. V, J and clone size reflect that table, while D and trimming were determined from the DNA. The sample contains roughly 170,000 clones, around 85% of which appear only once. Sequenced: peripheral blood. This TCR was recovered from a man between 60 and 75 years old who had recovered from COVID-19.

The CDR3 coding sequence is TGTGCCAGTAGTAAAGAGAGGGACAATCAGCCCCAGCATTTT. Protein: CASSKERDNQPQHF. The rearrangement links TRBV19 to TRBJ1-5, with D hard to call. V lost 4 bases to trimming and J lost 3 bases, with 10 bases between them. Germline V gene lookup returns CDR1 LNHDA and CDR2 SQIVND (reference sequence). This CDR3 region has 14 residues.